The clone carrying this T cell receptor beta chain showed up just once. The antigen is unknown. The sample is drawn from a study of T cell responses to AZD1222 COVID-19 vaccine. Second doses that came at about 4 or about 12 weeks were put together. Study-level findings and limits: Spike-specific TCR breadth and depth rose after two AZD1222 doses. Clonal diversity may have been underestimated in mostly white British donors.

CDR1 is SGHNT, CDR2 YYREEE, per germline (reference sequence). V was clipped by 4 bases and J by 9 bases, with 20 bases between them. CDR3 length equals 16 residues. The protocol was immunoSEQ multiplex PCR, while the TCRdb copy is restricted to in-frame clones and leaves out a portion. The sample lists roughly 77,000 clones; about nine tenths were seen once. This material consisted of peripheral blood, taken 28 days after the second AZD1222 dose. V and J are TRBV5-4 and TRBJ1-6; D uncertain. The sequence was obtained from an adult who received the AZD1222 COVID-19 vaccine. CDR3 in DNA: TGTGCCAGCAGCCCGGACCCCTCCATGGCCTTTTCACCCCTCCACTTT. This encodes CASSPDPSMAFSPLHF.